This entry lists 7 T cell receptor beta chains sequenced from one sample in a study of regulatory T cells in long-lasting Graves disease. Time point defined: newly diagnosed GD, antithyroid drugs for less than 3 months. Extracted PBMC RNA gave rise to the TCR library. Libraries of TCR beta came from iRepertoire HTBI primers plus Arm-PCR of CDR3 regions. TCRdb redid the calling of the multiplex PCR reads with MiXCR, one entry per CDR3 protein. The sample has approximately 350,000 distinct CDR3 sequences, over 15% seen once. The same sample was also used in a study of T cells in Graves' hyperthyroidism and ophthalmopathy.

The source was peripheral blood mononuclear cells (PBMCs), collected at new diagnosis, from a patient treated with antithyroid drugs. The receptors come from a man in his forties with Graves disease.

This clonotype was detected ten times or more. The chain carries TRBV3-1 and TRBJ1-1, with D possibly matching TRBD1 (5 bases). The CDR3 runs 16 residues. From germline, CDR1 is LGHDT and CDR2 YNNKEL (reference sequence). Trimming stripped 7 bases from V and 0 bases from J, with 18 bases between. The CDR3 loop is CASTKRGEGLNTEAFF. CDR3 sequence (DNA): TGTGCCAGCACCAAACGGGGGGAAGGCTTGAACACTGAAGCTTTCTTT. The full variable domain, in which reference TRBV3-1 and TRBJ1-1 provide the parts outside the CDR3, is DTAVSQTPKYLVTQMGNDKSIKCEQNLGHDTMYWYKQDSKKFLKIMFSYNNKELIINETVPNRFSPKSPDKAHLNLHINSLELGDSAVYFCASTKRGEGLNTEAFFGQGTRLTVV.

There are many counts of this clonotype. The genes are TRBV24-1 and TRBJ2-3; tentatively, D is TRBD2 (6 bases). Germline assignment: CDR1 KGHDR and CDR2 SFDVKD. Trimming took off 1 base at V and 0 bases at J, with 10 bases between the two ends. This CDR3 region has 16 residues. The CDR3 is CATSDFAGTSTDTQYF. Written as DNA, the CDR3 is TGTGCCACCAGTGATTTTGCGGGGACTAGCACAGATACGCAGTATTTT.

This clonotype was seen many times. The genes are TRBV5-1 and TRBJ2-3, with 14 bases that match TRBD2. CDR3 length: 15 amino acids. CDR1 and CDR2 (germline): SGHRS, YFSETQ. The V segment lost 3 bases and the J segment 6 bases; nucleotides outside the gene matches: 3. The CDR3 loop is CASSSTSGGADTQYF. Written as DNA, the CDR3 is TGCGCCAGCAGCTCGACTAGCGGGGGGGCGGATACGCAGTATTTT. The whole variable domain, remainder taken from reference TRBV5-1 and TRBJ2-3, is KAGVTQTPRYLIKTRGQQVTLSCSPISGHRSVSWYQQTPGQGLQFLFEYFSETQRNKGNFPGRFSGRQFSNSRSEMNVSTLELGDSALYLCASSSTSGGADTQYFGPGTRLTVL.

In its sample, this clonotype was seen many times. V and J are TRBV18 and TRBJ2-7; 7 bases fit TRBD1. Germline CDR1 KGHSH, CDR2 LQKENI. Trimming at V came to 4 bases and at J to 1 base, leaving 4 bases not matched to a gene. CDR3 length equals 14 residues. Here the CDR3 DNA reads TGTGCCAGCTCACGCGACAGGGAATCCTACGAGCAGTACTTC. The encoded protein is CASSRDRESYEQYF.

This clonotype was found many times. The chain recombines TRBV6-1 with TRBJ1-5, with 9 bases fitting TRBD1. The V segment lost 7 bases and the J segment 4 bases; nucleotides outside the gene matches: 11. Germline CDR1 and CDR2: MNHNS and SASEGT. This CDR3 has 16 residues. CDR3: CASKTTGTGYNQPQHF. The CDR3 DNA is TGTGCCAGCAAAACTACCGGGACAGGGTATAATCAGCCCCAGCATTTT.

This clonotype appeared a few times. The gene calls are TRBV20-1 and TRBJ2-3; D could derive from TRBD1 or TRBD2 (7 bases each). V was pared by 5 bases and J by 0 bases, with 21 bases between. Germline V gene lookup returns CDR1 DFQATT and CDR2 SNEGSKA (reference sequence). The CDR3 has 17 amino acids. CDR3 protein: CSALQGGGFISTDTQYF. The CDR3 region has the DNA TGCAGTGCTCTCCAGGGGGGGGGATTCATTAGCACAGATACGCAGTATTTT.

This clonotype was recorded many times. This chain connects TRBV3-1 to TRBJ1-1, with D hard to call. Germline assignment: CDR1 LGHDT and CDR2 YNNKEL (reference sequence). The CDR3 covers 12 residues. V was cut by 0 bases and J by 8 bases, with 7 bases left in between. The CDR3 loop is CASSQDRREAFF. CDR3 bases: TGTGCCAGCAGCCAAGATAGGCGGGAAGCTTTCTTT.